Following are 3 T cell receptor beta chains from one sample sequenced in a study of spatial heterogeneity in lung cancer. Using its own MiXCR run on the 5' RACE reads, TCRdb lists one record per CDR3 protein. The table shows about 120,000 distinct CDR3 sequences, with about 12% occurring only once. Time point here: blood at routine non-recurrence follow-up after resection. From tumor, nontumor lung or frozen PBMC, whole RNA was taken unsorted for sequencing. The specimen comprised PBMCs, sampled at follow-up. The receptor source for this set is a male donor with early-stage non-small cell lung cancer.

This clonotype was seen only a few times. The chain couples TRBV6-2 or TRBV6-3 to TRBJ1-1; 7 bases match TRBD1. Germline trimming cut 6 bases from V and 8 bases from J; bases unmatched to any gene: 12. This CDR3 region has 14 residues. The germline gives CDR1 MNHEY, CDR2 SVGEGT. CDR3 residues: CASSRAAGTAEAFF. The CDR3, as DNA: TGTGCCAGCAGCAGAGCGGCGGGGACAGCAGAAGCTTTCTTT.

This clonotype was counted a few times. The genes are TRBV20-1 and TRBJ2-7, with a tentative D call TRBD1 (5 bases). V shed 5 bases and J shed 1 base, with 12 bases lying between them. Germline V gene data show CDR1 as DFQATT and CDR2 as SNEGSKA (reference sequence). The length of the CDR3 is 13 residues. CDR3 residues: CSAPLTGSYEQYF. The CDR3 DNA reads TGCAGTGCTCCCCTTACAGGATCCTACGAGCAGTACTTC.

There are a few counts of this clonotype. V is TRBV9 and J is TRBJ2-3, with TRBD2 matching over 8 bases. Germline lookup yields CDR1 SGDLS and CDR2 YYNGEE. The CDR3 is 16 residues long. V dropped 1 base and J dropped 2; count of bases not matched to a gene: 6. CDR3 bases: TGTGCCAGCAGCGTACTAGCGGGTGAACCCACAGATACGCAGTATTTT. It codes for CASSVLAGEPTDTQYF. Based on the CDR3 plus reference TRBV9 and TRBJ2-3, the full variable domain is DSGVTQTPKHLITATGQRVTLRCSPRSGDLSVYWYQQSLDQGLQFLIQYYNGEERAKGNILERFSAQQFPDLHSELNLSSLELGDSALYFCASSVLAGEPTDTQYFGPGTRLTVL.